This is a list of T cell receptor beta chains from one sample in a study of T cell repertoires in cytomegalovirus infection. The antigens these receptors bind are not known. TCRdb called the reads again in MiXCR, with one record for every CDR3 protein. The sample comprises around 55,000 distinct CDR3 sequences, over 15% of which are singletons, and about a quarter rests with the top ten. This specimen was CD8+ T cells from cultured PBMCs, taken from culture after CMV antigen stimulation. These TCRs come from a human donor in good health (CMV status not recorded). Some clones in this sample may be carry-over from other donors' samples. The CDR3 runs from the conserved cysteine through the conserved F or W. A D gene is named only where the DNA matches it firmly. The size entry is marked missing in some rows and otherwise reads once, few, many or a size class.

-,-,TRBJ1-1,TRBV6-2/TRBV6-3,CASLDGGGDTEAFF,TGTGCCAGCCTCGACGGGGGGGGTGACACTGAAGCTTTCTTT
few,-,TRBJ2-1,TRBV19,CASSIALLDGDEQFF,TGTGCCAGTAGTATAGCCCTCCTAGATGGGGATGAGCAGTTCTTC
few,-,TRBJ1-5,TRBV6-8,CASSHYSANQPQHF,TGTGCCAGCAGTCATTACAGTGCCAATCAGCCCCAGCATTTT
-,-,TRBJ1-3,TRBV12-3/TRBV12-4,CASSFPGGSGNTIYF,TGTGCCAGCAGTTTTCCCGGAGGATCTGGAAACACCATATATTTT
-,-,TRBJ2-7,TRBV28,CASTLSGRNYEQYF,TGTGCCAGCACCCTTTCCGGACGGAACTACGAGCAGTACTTC
few,-,TRBJ1-2,TRBV5-8,CASSLAPTFYGYTF,TGTGCCAGCAGCTTGGCCCCCACCTTCTATGGCTACACCTTC
once,TRBD2,TRBJ2-7,TRBV12-3/TRBV12-4,CASSLVLGTRDSYEQYF,TGTGCCAGCAGTTTAGTCCTCGGGACTAGGGATTCCTACGAGCAGTACTTC
few,TRBD1,TRBJ1-1,TRBV7-8,CASSPRTGEVPEAFF,TGTGCCAGCAGCCCGAGGACAGGGGAAGTGCCTGAAGCTTTCTTT
-,TRBD1,TRBJ2-6,TRBV6-2/TRBV6-3,CASEGQSGANVLTF,TGTGCCAGTGAGGGACAGTCTGGGGCCAACGTCCTGACTTTC
many,-,TRBJ1-2,TRBV7-8,CASSRLGGDYGYTF,TGTGCCAGCAGCCGTCTGGGGGGGGACTATGGCTACACCTTC
few,-,TRBJ1-1,TRBV7-8,CASSLVPGMNTEAFF,TGTGCCAGCAGCTTAGTCCCGGGGATGAACACTGAAGCTTTCTTT
-,-,TRBJ2-3,TRBV7-3,CASSLSTPDTQYF,TGTGCCAGCAGCTTAAGCACCCCAGATACGCAGTATTTT
many,-,TRBJ1-2,TRBV6-5,CASSYGLGGSYGYTF,TGTGCCAGCAGTTACGGGTTGGGGGGGTCCTATGGCTACACCTTC
once,-,TRBJ1-1,TRBV7-6,CASSSSGTEAFF,TGTGCCAGCAGCTCATCGGGCACTGAAGCTTTCTTT
once,TRBD1,TRBJ2-2,TRBV4-1,CASSQGTGSNTGELFF,TGCGCCAGCAGCCAAGGGACAGGGTCCAACACCGGGGAGCTGTTTTTT
medium-sized,TRBD2,TRBJ2-2,TRBV7-8,CASSLASGRTGELFF,TGTGCCAGCAGCTTAGCGAGCGGGAGGACCGGGGAGCTGTTTTTT
-,TRBD2,TRBJ2-5,TRBV7-6,CASSLSGLAGGGETQYF,TGTGCCAGCAGCTTATCCGGACTAGCGGGAGGCGGAGAGACCCAGTACTTC
few,TRBD2,TRBJ2-5,TRBV7-9,CASSPPGLAGETQYF,TGTGCCAGCAGCCCACCGGGACTAGCCGGAGAGACCCAGTACTTC
-,TRBD2,TRBJ2-3,TRBV19,CASSIYAGETDTQYF,TGTGCCAGTAGTATATATGCGGGAGAAACAGATACGCAGTATTTT
few,-,TRBJ1-4,TRBV6-6,CASSYRGDATNEKLFF,TGTGCCAGCAGTTACCGGGGGGATGCAACTAATGAAAAACTGTTTTTT
-,-,TRBJ1-1,TRBV11-1,CASSLRGSVEAFF,TGTGCCAGCAGCTTAAGGGGGTCAGTTGAAGCTTTCTTT
few,TRBD1,TRBJ1-1,TRBV28,CASHSDRGRTEAFF,TGTGCCAGCCATTCCGACAGGGGGCGAACCGAAGCTTTCTTT
-,TRBD2,TRBJ2-4,TRBV7-6,CASSLVSGGAEGIQYF,TGTGCCAGCAGCTTAGTTAGCGGGGGGGCCGAGGGCATTCAGTACTTC
-,-,TRBJ1-2,TRBV6-6,CASSYFRDKPNYGYTF,TGTGCCAGCAGTTACTTTCGTGACAAACCTAACTATGGCTACACCTTC
many,-,TRBJ1-1,TRBV12-3/TRBV12-4,CASSLAGTYTEAFF,TGTGCCAGCAGTTTAGCAGGGACCTACACTGAAGCTTTCTTT
many,TRBD2,TRBJ2-7,TRBV12-3/TRBV12-4,CASSGLAGLVDEQYF,TGTGCCAGCAGCGGACTAGCGGGACTGGTCGACGAGCAGTACTTC
-,TRBD2,TRBJ2-1,TRBV15,CATSSSGGAADEQFF,TGTGCCACCAGCAGTAGCGGGGGGGCCGCGGATGAGCAGTTCTTC
once,-,TRBJ2-2,TRBV11-1,CASSLNRIGELFF,TGTGCCAGCAGCTTAAACAGGATCGGGGAGCTGTTTTTT
few,TRBD1,TRBJ2-7,TRBV27,CAIKTGTTYEQYF,TGTGCCATAAAGACAGGGACAACCTACGAGCAGTACTTC
-,-,TRBJ2-5,TRBV7-6,CASSSSTGRWGTQYF,TGTGCCAGCAGTTCCTCAACCGGAAGGTGGGGGACCCAGTACTTC
few,TRBD2,TRBJ2-5,TRBV6-5,CASSFGLEGETQYF,TGTGCCAGCAGTTTCGGACTAGAGGGAGAGACCCAGTACTTC
-,TRBD2,TRBJ2-1,TRBV7-2,CASSFSKGIAGERNEQFF,TGTGCCAGCAGCTTCTCAAAGGGTATAGCGGGGGAGAGGAATGAGCAGTTCTTC
few,-,TRBJ1-5,TRBV6-1,CASSEIPGANQPQHF,TGTGCCAGCAGTGAAATTCCAGGGGCCAATCAGCCCCAGCATTTT
-,-,TRBJ2-7,TRBV12-3/TRBV12-4,CASSLPENEQYF,TGTGCCAGCAGTTTACCCGAAAACGAGCAGTACTTC
-,TRBD1,TRBJ2-1,TRBV7-2,CASSFLTGQNEQFF,TGTGCCAGCAGCTTTCTGACAGGGCAGAATGAGCAGTTCTTC
-,-,TRBJ2-1,TRBV7-2,CASSPEDRGRLGLAGQFF,TGTGCCAGCAGCCCTGAGGACAGGGGGCGTTTGGGACTAGCGGGGCAGTTCTTC
many,TRBD1,TRBJ1-5,TRBV28,CASSLAGQGNQPQHF,TGTGCCAGCAGTTTAGCCGGACAGGGCAATCAGCCCCAGCATTTT
few,-,TRBJ1-4,TRBV9,CASSVGRRGEKLFF,TGTGCCAGCAGCGTAGGCAGGAGGGGTGAAAAACTGTTTTTT
-,-,TRBJ2-1,TRBV19,CASSLKGGGTNEQFF,TGTGCCAGTAGCCTGAAAGGAGGGGGAACCAATGAGCAGTTCTTC
-,-,TRBJ1-6,TRBV2,CASSPTGNSPLHF,TGTGCCAGCAGTCCCACAGGGAATTCACCCCTCCACTTT
many,-,TRBJ1-2,TRBV5-1,CASSFLDRDNYGYTF,TGCGCCAGCAGCTTCCTAGACCGGGACAACTATGGCTACACCTTC
-,-,TRBJ2-1,TRBV27,CASSLYGDSYNEQFF,TGTGCCAGCAGTTTATACGGGGACTCCTACAATGAGCAGTTCTTC
-,-,TRBJ2-1,TRBV7-8,CASSLVLAGGEQFF,TGTGCCAGCAGCTTAGTGCTCGCCGGCGGCGAGCAGTTCTTC
many,-,TRBJ2-7,TRBV20-1,CSALPDRGSYEQYF,TGCAGTGCCCTCCCGGACAGAGGATCCTACGAGCAGTACTTC
few,-,TRBJ2-7,TRBV20-1,CSARGYREVYEQYF,TGCAGTGCTAGGGGGTACAGGGAGGTCTACGAGCAGTACTTC
-,-,TRBJ2-7,TRBV7-2,CASSSHRDTEQYF,TGTGCCAGCAGCAGCCACAGGGATACCGAGCAGTACTTC
-,-,TRBJ2-5,TRBV7-9,CASSLPTTSEGTQYF,TGTGCCAGCAGCTTGCCCACGACTAGTGAAGGGACCCAGTACTTC
-,TRBD1,TRBJ1-1,TRBV27,CASSPRQGVGTEAFF,TGTGCCAGCAGTCCCCGACAGGGGGTGGGCACTGAAGCTTTCTTT
few,TRBD2,TRBJ2-2,TRBV7-8,CASSLLAGVTGELFF,TGTGCCAGCAGCCTCCTAGCGGGAGTTACCGGGGAGCTGTTTTTT
few,-,TRBJ2-5,TRBV4-2,CASSQDSGARETQYF,TGTGCCAGCAGCCAAGATTCGGGGGCGAGAGAGACCCAGTACTTC
-,-,TRBJ2-1,TRBV24-1,CATSPGSGEQFF,TGTGCCACCAGTCCCGGGAGCGGTGAGCAGTTCTTC
few,-,TRBJ2-3,TRBV12-3/TRBV12-4,CASTEAVLTDTQYF,TGTGCCAGCACCGAGGCAGTCCTCACAGATACGCAGTATTTT
many,-,TRBJ1-1,TRBV27,CASSSPGQGRSEAFF,TGTGCCAGCAGTTCCCCTGGGCAGGGGAGGTCTGAAGCTTTCTTT
-,-,TRBJ2-1,TRBV6-2/TRBV6-3,CASSSGGAARNEQFF,TGTGCCAGCAGTTCGGGCGGAGCGGCGAGGAATGAGCAGTTCTTC
few,-,TRBJ2-7,TRBV12-3/TRBV12-4,CASSLRVASSYEQYF,TGTGCCAGCAGTTTAAGGGTTGCGAGCTCCTACGAGCAGTACTTC
few,TRBD2,TRBJ2-1,TRBV6-2/TRBV6-3,CASSPLNPGLAVYNEQFF,TGTGCCAGCAGTCCTCTCAACCCGGGACTAGCGGTATACAATGAGCAGTTCTTC
-,-,TRBJ1-2,TRBV4-1,CARSADISGGYTF,TGCGCCAGAAGCGCGGACATCTCGGGTGGCTACACCTTC
few,-,TRBJ2-6,TRBV5-6,CASSLWGLSGANVLTF,TGTGCCAGCAGCCTGTGGGGGTTATCCGGGGCCAACGTCCTGACTTTC
few,TRBD1,TRBJ2-1,TRBV7-6,CASSSTGGLSYNEQFF,TGTGCCAGCAGCTCAACAGGGGGCTTATCCTACAATGAGCAGTTCTTC